Listed here is a single TCR beta chain. Germline V lookup: CDR1 KGHSH, CDR2 LQKENI. The CDR3 loop spans 15 amino acids. The V segment lost 6 bases and the J segment 4 bases; nucleotides outside the gene matches: 9. This record comes from a study of control samples from healthy donors and cancer patients. Using immunoSEQ multiplex PCR, the repertoire was profiled, and TCRdb retains in-frame clones only, with some absent. The top ten hold 0.92% of the sample, which has 85,000 to 95,000 clones, approximately 89% seen once. The chain couples TRBV18 to TRBJ1-5; 7 bases align to TRBD1. The sequence was collected from a woman aged 25 to 39 in good health. The sample comprised blood. The DNA for the CDR3 is TGTGCCAGCTCCCTGGCGGGACAGAGAAATCAGCCCCAGCATTTT. Residues: CASSLAGQRNQPQHF.